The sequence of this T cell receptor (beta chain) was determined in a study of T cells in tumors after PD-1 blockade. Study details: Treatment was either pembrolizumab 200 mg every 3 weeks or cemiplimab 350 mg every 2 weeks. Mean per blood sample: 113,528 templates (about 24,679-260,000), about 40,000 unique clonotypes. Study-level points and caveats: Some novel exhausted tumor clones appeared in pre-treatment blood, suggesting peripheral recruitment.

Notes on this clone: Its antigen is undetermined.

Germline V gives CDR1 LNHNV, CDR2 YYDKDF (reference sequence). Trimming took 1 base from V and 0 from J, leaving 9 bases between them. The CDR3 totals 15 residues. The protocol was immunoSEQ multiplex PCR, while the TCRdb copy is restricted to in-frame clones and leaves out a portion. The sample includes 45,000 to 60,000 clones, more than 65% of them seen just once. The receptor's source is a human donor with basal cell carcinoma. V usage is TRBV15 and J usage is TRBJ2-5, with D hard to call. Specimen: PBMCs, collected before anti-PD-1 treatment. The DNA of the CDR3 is TGTGCCACCAGCAGAGGCACGGGCGACCAAGAGACCCAGTACTTC. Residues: CATSRGTGDQETQYF.